What follows are 4 T cell receptor beta chains derived from one specimen sequenced in a study of cytomegalovirus exposure and HLA in healthy donors. The PCR had 60 Vbeta and 13 Jbeta primers. Using immunoSEQ multiplex PCR, the repertoire was profiled, and TCRdb retains in-frame clones only, with some absent. Among about 160,000 clones listed, around 85% were seen once. What was sequenced was PBMCs. The receptors were sampled from a woman aged 25 to 39 in good health and CMV-seronegative.

V gene TRBV28 combines with J gene TRBJ1-5; no firm D call. CDR1 is MDHEN, CDR2 SYDVKM, per germline. This CDR3 spans 14 amino acids. The V end lost 7 bases, the J end lost 0 bases, and 10 bases lay between the germline ends. CDR3 amino acids: CASTSEYSNQPQHF. CDR3 nucleotide sequence: TGTGCCAGCACGTCGGAGTATAGCAATCAGCCCCAGCATTTT.

The rearrangement links TRBV19 to TRBJ1-5; 7 bases line up with TRBD1. V lost 7 bases to trimming and J lost 1 base; unmatched junction nucleotides: 10. Germline-derived CDR1 and CDR2 are LNHDA and SQIVND (reference sequence). The CDR3 covers 16 residues. The CDR3 nucleotides are TGTGCCAGTACTAGCCGGCGACAGGGCAGCAATCAGCCCCAGCATTTT. Amino acid sequence: CASTSRRQGSNQPQHF.

The chain links TRBV5-5 to TRBJ1-1; 9 positions match TRBD1. The trim removed 4 bases at V and 3 bases at J, leaving 13 bases unmatched. CDR1 SGHKS and CDR2 YYEKEE come from the germline V gene (reference sequence). The CDR3 covers 17 residues. The chain's CDR3 is CASSHSGDRAYHTEAFF. The DNA for the CDR3 is TGTGCCAGCAGCCACAGTGGGGACAGGGCCTACCACACTGAAGCTTTCTTT.

The V and J genes are TRBV5-1 and TRBJ2-7, with TRBD1 as a possible D gene (5 bases). V was cut by 0 bases and J by 0 bases, with 7 bases left in between. This CDR3 is built from 14 residues. Germline V lookup: CDR1 SGHRS, CDR2 YFSETQ. The CDR3 sequence is CASSLETVSYEQYF. The CDR3 DNA is TGCGCCAGCAGCTTGGAGACAGTCTCCTACGAGCAGTACTTC. Drawing the rest from reference TRBV5-1 and TRBJ2-7, the complete variable domain is KAGVTQTPRYLIKTRGQQVTLSCSPISGHRSVSWYQQTPGQGLQFLFEYFSETQRNKGNFPGRFSGRQFSNSRSEMNVSTLELGDSALYLCASSLETVSYEQYFGPGTRLTVT.